The clone carrying this TCR beta chain was observed a few times. This sample stems from a study of immune characterization of retroperitoneal liposarcoma. One entry per CDR3 protein, called by TCRdb with MiXCR from the PCR reads. The sample comprises approximately 7,100 distinct CDR3 sequences, just under 30% of which are singletons, and over 12% rests with the top ten. The CDR3 runs 15 residues. V dropped 8 bases and J dropped 0 bases, with 16 bases sitting between them. This TCR derives from a male donor with retroperitoneal liposarcoma. This rearrangement joins TRBV12-3 or TRBV12-4 to TRBJ1-1, with D tentatively TRBD1 (5 bases). Material: blood. This CDR3 is CASRRDQNMNTEAFF. The DNA of the CDR3 is TGTGCCAGCCGCCGGGACCAGAACATGAACACTGAAGCTTTCTTT.